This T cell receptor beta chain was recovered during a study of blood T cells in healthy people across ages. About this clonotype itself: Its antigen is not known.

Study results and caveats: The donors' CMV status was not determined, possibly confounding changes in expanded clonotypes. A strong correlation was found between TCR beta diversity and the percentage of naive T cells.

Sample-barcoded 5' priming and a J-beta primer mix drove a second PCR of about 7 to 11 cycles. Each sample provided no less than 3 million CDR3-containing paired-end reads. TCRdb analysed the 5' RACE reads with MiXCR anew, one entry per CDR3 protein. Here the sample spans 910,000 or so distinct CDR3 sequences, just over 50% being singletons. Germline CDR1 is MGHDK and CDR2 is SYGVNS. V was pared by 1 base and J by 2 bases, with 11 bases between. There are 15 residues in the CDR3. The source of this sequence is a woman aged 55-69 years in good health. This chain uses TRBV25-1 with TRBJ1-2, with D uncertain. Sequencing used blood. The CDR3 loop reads CASSELLWANYGYTF. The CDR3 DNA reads TGTGCCAGCAGTGAATTGCTTTGGGCCAACTATGGCTACACCTTC.